Each of the 19 T cell receptor beta chains below was sequenced from the same sample in a study of blood T cells in healthy people across ages. Using a J-beta primer mix together with a sample-barcoded 5' primer, a second PCR was run for roughly 6 to 11 cycles. Using its own MiXCR run on the 5' RACE reads, TCRdb lists one record per CDR3 protein. Found here are hundreds of thousands of distinct CDR3 sequences, 58% of them singletons; the top ten hold 30% to 40%. Sequencing was done on a sample of blood. The source of these receptors is a man aged 55 to 70 in good health.

This clonotype has a handful of counts. This chain connects TRBV4-1 to TRBJ1-6; D uncertain. From germline, CDR1 is MGHRA and CDR2 YSYEKL. The CDR3 has 13 amino acids. With 4 bases removed from V and 9 bases from J, the gap between germline ends came to 10 bases. In DNA, the CDR3 is TGCGCCAGCAGCCCATATGGAGTTTCACCCCTCCACTTT. Amino acid sequence: CASSPYGVSPLHF.

This chain joins TRBV4-1 and TRBJ1-1; maybe TRBD1 (5 bases). Looked up from germline, CDR1 is MGHRA and CDR2 is YSYEKL. Trimming left V 0 bases short and J 11 bases short, with 13 bases between. The CDR3 is 13 amino acids. CDR3 region: CASSQEGRAKAFF. The CDR3 DNA is TGCGCCAGCAGCCAAGAGGGCAGGGCTAAGGCTTTCTTT.

The rearrangement joins TRBV24-1 to TRBJ2-1; no clear D gene. Trimming took off 2 bases at V and 8 bases at J, with 6 bases between the two ends. The CDR3 runs 12 residues. CDR1 KGHDR and CDR2 SFDVKD come from the germline V gene. The CDR3 DNA sequence: TGTGCCACCAGTGATTGGGTCCATGAGCAGTTCTTC. It encodes CATSDWVHEQFF.

The CDR3 coding sequence is TGCGCCAGCAGCTTCGGGACTAGCGGGCTCCTCAGCACAGATACGCAGTATTTT. Its translation: CASSFGTSGLLSTDTQYF. The chain uses TRBV5-1 and TRBJ2-3; 12 bases match TRBD2. CDR3 length equals 18 residues. V lost 2 bases and J lost 0; bases outside the gene matches: 7. CDR1 is SGHRS, CDR2 YFSETQ, per germline.

This clonotype was detected only a few times. The chain recombines TRBV25-1 with TRBJ1-4, with D possibly being TRBD1 (5 bases). Germline CDR1 and CDR2: MGHDK and SYGVNS. The CDR3 covers 16 residues. V lost 4 bases, J lost 6 bases, and 18 bases lay in between. The DNA for the CDR3 is TGTGCCAGCAGTGCCCTGCGGGGCCTCGGGGATGAAAAACTGTTTTTT. Amino acids: CASSALRGLGDEKLFF. The complete variable domain, with remaining parts taken from reference TRBV25-1 and TRBJ1-4, reads EADIYQTPRYLVIGTGKKITLECSQTMGHDKMYWYQQDPGMELHLIHYSYGVNSTEKGDLSSESTVSRIRTEHFPLTLESARPSHTSQYLCASSALRGLGDEKLFFGSGTQLSVL.

The genes are TRBV13 and TRBJ2-5, with 10 positions matching TRBD1. Germline lookup yields CDR1 PRHDT and CDR2 FYEKMQ (reference sequence). The junction had 5 bases not matched to a gene; V was cut back by 4 bases and J by 3 bases. This CDR3 region has 15 residues. The CDR3 DNA reads TGTGCCAGCAGCTGGGACGGGACAGGGGAAGAGACCCAGTACTTC. Translated, it gives CASSWDGTGEETQYF.

The rearrangement uses TRBV21-1 and TRBJ2-4; whether TRBD1, the table's D call, matches the DNA was not checked. TRBV21-1 is a documented pseudogene. This CDR3 is 19 amino acids long. Here the CDR3 DNA reads TGTGCCAGCAGCCGAATGTCCCGGGACGGGGCGCTAGCCAAAAACATTCAGTACTTC. Its translation: CASSRMSRDGALAKNIQYF.

The V gene is TRBV27, the J gene TRBJ2-5, with 7 bases that match TRBD1. The germline V gene has CDR1 MNHEY and CDR2 SMNVEV (reference sequence). The junction had 7 bases not matched to a gene; V was cut back by 8 bases and J by 4 bases. CDR3 size: 13 residues. The CDR3 sequence: CASRRGSRETQYF. The CDR3 region has the DNA TGTGCCAGCCGCAGGGGGTCCCGAGAGACCCAGTACTTC.

The CDR3 DNA sequence: TGCAGTGCTAGCGCCCAGGGTAGGAATGAAGCTTTCTTT. Its translation: CSASAQGRNEAFF. The chain uses TRBV20-1 and TRBJ1-1; D perhaps matches TRBD1 (5 bases). The germline V gene encodes CDR1 DFQATT and CDR2 SNEGSKA (reference sequence). CDR3 length: 13 amino acids. V gave up 3 bases and J gave up 7 bases, with 15 bases separating them.

V is TRBV6-5 and J is TRBJ2-3; 15 bases are a match to TRBD2. CDR3 length: 16 residues. J gave up 5 bases and V 2 bases, and 2 bases lay outside the gene matches. CDR1 MNHEY and CDR2 SVGAGI come from the germline V gene. CDR3 DNA sequence: TGTGCCAGCAGTTACGGGACTAGCGGGGGGCTAGATACGCAGTATTTT. It translates to CASSYGTSGGLDTQYF.

This clonotype has only a few counts. The chain employs TRBV20-1 and TRBJ2-4, with TRBD1 as a possible D gene (6 bases). The CDR3 is made up of 15 amino acids. In germline, CDR1 is DFQATT, CDR2 SNEGSKA (reference sequence). V was shortened by 2 bases and J by 8 bases, with 19 bases between the two germline ends. Here the CDR3 DNA reads TGCAGTGCTAGACGGACGGGACACGGAAAGGACATTCAGTACTTC. Translation: CSARRTGHGKDIQYF.

This clonotype was detected once. The rearrangement joins TRBV6-5 to TRBJ2-7; TRBD2 aligns across 8 bases. Germline V gene sequence: CDR1 MNHEY, CDR2 SVGAGI. This CDR3 region has 13 residues. V shed 8 bases and J 4 bases; nucleotides not matched to a gene: 7. The CDR3 loop is CASAGTRGYEQYF. In DNA form, the CDR3 reads TGTGCCAGCGCCGGGACTAGAGGGTACGAGCAGTACTTC.

The chain has TRBV5-1 and TRBJ2-3; TRBD2 agrees at 9 bases. Trimming at V came to 6 bases and at J to 0 bases, leaving 11 bases not matched to a gene. This CDR3 is built from 17 residues. The germline gives CDR1 SGHRS, CDR2 YFSETQ. The CDR3 reads CASTEAGGRRSTDTQYF. The CDR3 DNA is TGCGCCAGCACTGAAGCGGGGGGCCGTCGGAGCACAGATACGCAGTATTTT. Full variable domain (rest looked up from reference TRBV5-1 and TRBJ2-3): KAGVTQTPRYLIKTRGQQVTLSCSPISGHRSVSWYQQTPGQGLQFLFEYFSETQRNKGNFPGRFSGRQFSNSRSEMNVSTLELGDSALYLCASTEAGGRRSTDTQYFGPGTRLTVL.

This clonotype was seen a few times. The rearrangement uses TRBV20-1 and TRBJ2-7, with no clear D. TRBJ2-5 matches the DNA end more closely, so the J call is doubtful. This CDR3 region has 13 residues. Germline V CDR1 and CDR2: DFQATT, SNEGSKA (reference sequence). The CDR3: CSARGNGMETQYF. The DNA for the CDR3 is TGCAGTGCTAGGGGGAATGGGATGGAGACCCAGTACTTC.

J is TRBJ1-1 and V is TRBV20-1; no clear D. Per the germline V gene, CDR1 is DFQATT and CDR2 is SNEGSKA (reference sequence). The germline V and J ends were trimmed by 2 bases and 8 bases, with 9 bases remaining between them. The CDR3 is 11 residues long. CDR3 sequence: CSARPRREAFF. DNA for the CDR3: TGCAGTGCTAGACCTCGCCGGGAAGCTTTCTTT.

A few counts support this clonotype. The V gene is TRBV20-1, the J gene TRBJ2-5, with 9 bases lining up with TRBD2. This CDR3 spans 15 amino acids. Trimming at V came to 3 bases and at J to 0 bases, leaving 5 bases not matched to a gene. Germline values: CDR1 DFQATT, CDR2 SNEGSKA (reference sequence). Here the CDR3 DNA reads TGCAGTGCTAGTCGGGCTAGCGGGGACCAAGAGACCCAGTACTTC. Protein: CSASRASGDQETQYF.

The chain joins TRBV20-1 to TRBJ2-1, with TRBD2 identical over 8 bases. TRBJ2-7 explains the end of the DNA better; the J call may be wrong. The V gene's germline CDR1 is DFQATT and CDR2 SNEGSKA (reference sequence). The CDR3 extends over 15 amino acids. CDR3: CSASGSGVSYNEQYF. CDR3 bases: TGCAGTGCTAGCGGTAGCGGGGTATCCTACAATGAGCAGTACTTC.

The chain employs TRBV20-1 and TRBJ1-1; D unclear. Trimming stripped 3 bases from V and 3 bases from J, with 11 bases between. The CDR3 has 13 residues. Germline V lookup: CDR1 DFQATT, CDR2 SNEGSKA (reference sequence). The CDR3 loop reads CSASVQEDTEAFF. CDR3 sequence (DNA): TGCAGTGCTAGCGTCCAGGAGGACACTGAAGCTTTCTTT.

The V and J genes are TRBV7-2 and TRBJ2-3, with 7 positions matching TRBD1. The CDR3 loop spans 15 amino acids. Trimming removed 8 bases from V and 1 base from J; junction bases left unmatched: 9. CDR1 and CDR2 from the germline V gene are SGHTA and FQGNSA. CDR3 DNA sequence: TGTGCCAGCGCCTTAACTGGGACAGGCACAGATACGCAGTATTTT. Translation: CASALTGTGTDTQYF.